The 12 T cell receptor beta chains below were found in one sample sequenced in a study of control samples from healthy donors and cancer patients. TCRdb's copy holds only in-frame clones and misses some; the assay was immunoSEQ multiplex PCR. Among 84,000 or so clones listed, about nine tenths were seen once. The sample consisted of blood. These receptors all come from a man between 25 and 39 years old in good health.

This chain uses TRBV12-3 or TRBV12-4 with TRBJ1-5, with D unresolved. This CDR3 region has 11 residues. Deletions cut 1 base from V and 6 bases from J, with 1 base between. The CDR3 is CASSLGQPQHF. The CDR3, as DNA: TGTGCCAGCAGTTTAGGTCAGCCCCAGCATTTT.

V and J are TRBV12-5 and TRBJ2-2; D may be TRBD2 (5 bases). The CDR3 consists of 15 residues. V was cut by 4 bases and J by 5 bases, with 14 bases left in between. Germline V CDR1 and CDR2: LGHNT, FRNRAP. CDR3 sequence (DNA): TGTGCTAGTGGTTCCCTAGCATTACGGACCGGGGAGCTGTTTTTT. Residues: CASGSLALRTGELFF.

This clone has a handful of counts. No DNA is shown, since the ends of the CDR3 on it are uncertain; the CDR3 is the one TCRdb lists. The genes are TRBV7-2 and TRBJ1-6; whether TRBD1, the table's D call, matches the DNA was not checked. The CDR3 totals 15 residues, both ends included. Germline V gene lookup returns CDR1 SGHTA and CDR2 FQGNSA. The chain's CDR3 is CASILDDSRNSPLHF.

The chain links TRBV5-6 to TRBJ1-2; TRBD1 matches 8 bases. Trimming at V came to 4 bases and at J to 7 bases, leaving 6 bases not matched to a gene. Germline CDR1 SGHDT, CDR2 YYEEEE. This CDR3 has 13 amino acids. The CDR3, as DNA: TGTGCCAGCAGCCTACAGGGGGACGGTGGCTACACCTTC. Amino acid sequence: CASSLQGDGGYTF. The variable domain in full, with the rest retrieved from reference TRBV5-6 and TRBJ1-2, is DAGVTQSPTHLIKTRGQQVTLRCSPKSGHDTVSWYQQALGQGPQFIFQYYEEEERQRGNFPDRFSGHQFPNYSSELNVNALLLGDSALYLCASSLQGDGGYTFGSGTRLTVV.

V gene TRBV19 combines with J gene TRBJ2-1; tentative D call: TRBD1 (5 bases). V lost 4 bases and J lost 0, with 13 bases in between. CDR3 length: 16 amino acids. CDR1 is LNHDA, CDR2 SQIVND, per germline (reference sequence). The CDR3 loop reads CASSTITGFSYNEQFF. In nucleotides, the CDR3 is TGTGCCAGTAGTACAATCACAGGCTTCTCCTACAATGAGCAGTTCTTC.

The CDR3, as DNA: TGTGCCAGCAGCTTAGGGCCCCCAAATGAGCAGTTCTTC. Protein sequence: CASSLGPPNEQFF. The chain is built from TRBV7-6 and TRBJ2-1; D remains ambiguous. Germline V gene sequence: CDR1 SGHVS, CDR2 FNYEAQ. The CDR3 has 13 amino acids. Trimming shortened V by 1 base and J by 7 bases, and 8 bases separated the two germline ends.

The chain recombines TRBV12-3 or TRBV12-4 with TRBJ2-5, with 7 bases that match TRBD2. The CDR3 is 13 residues long. Trimming took 4 bases from V and 5 from J; bases not matched to a gene: 4. CDR3 DNA sequence: TGTGCCAGCAGTTCTAGCGGTCCGGAGACCCAGTACTTC. Translated: CASSSSGPETQYF.

This clone was recorded once. The sample holds other DNA sequences that translate to the same CDR3. The V gene is TRBV7-6, the J gene TRBJ2-7, with no clear D. CDR1 is SGHVS, CDR2 FNYEAQ, per germline. CDR3 length equals 15 residues. V lost 5 bases and J 5 bases, leaving 19 bases between the germline ends. The CDR3 DNA is TGTGCCAGCAGCCCCGGGTTTGGCAAGTTCGACGAGCAGTACTTC. Translating gives CASSPGFGKFDEQYF.

This sequence joins TRBV7-2 and TRBJ1-6; no definite D call. The CDR3 has 14 amino acids. Trimming took off 1 base at V and 9 bases at J, with 10 bases between the two ends. Germline assignment: CDR1 SGHTA and CDR2 FQGNSA. Here the CDR3 reads CASSLGGTFSPLHF. Here the CDR3 DNA reads TGTGCCAGCAGCTTAGGTGGTACGTTTTCACCCCTCCACTTT.

The chain couples TRBV4-3 to TRBJ1-3; the D is unclear. Germline CDR1 is LGHNA and CDR2 is YSLEER. This CDR3 spans 15 amino acids. V was cut by 0 bases and J by 4 bases, with 10 bases left in between. CDR3 in amino acids: CASSQDGAVGNTIYF. CDR3 nucleotides: TGCGCCAGCAGCCAAGATGGCGCGGTCGGAAACACCATATATTTT.

The chain is built from TRBV7-8 and TRBJ2-7; weak D call: TRBD1 (5 bases). The CDR3 runs to 14 residues. Between the trimmed V and J ends, which lost 5 bases and 0 bases, there was a span of 11 bases. The germline V gene has CDR1 SGHVS and CDR2 FQNEAQ. The CDR3 DNA follows: TGTGCCAGCAGCGACAGACTGAGCTCCTACGAGCAGTACTTC. This gives the protein CASSDRLSSYEQYF.

The rearrangement joins TRBV11-3 to TRBJ2-2, with TRBD2 matching over 8 bases. The V and J ends lost 5 bases and 5 bases, in that order; junction bases with no gene match: 4. This CDR3 is 14 amino acids long. Germline assignment: CDR1 SGHNT and CDR2 YENEEA. CDR3 residues: CASSAAGDTGELFF. The CDR3 DNA reads as TGTGCCAGCAGCGCAGCGGGGGATACCGGGGAGCTGTTTTTT.